These 3 T cell receptor beta chains share one sample of origin, sequenced in a study of T cells expressing NK-cell markers. TCRdb re-called the 5' RACE reads and gives one entry per CDR3 protein, without DNA. The sample has about 550,000 distinct CDR3 sequences, and its top ten clones hold roughly 3.4%. Sequencing input: blood T cells: a sorted CD56 or NKG2C T cell subset, CD4+ or CD8+ T cells, or bulk PBMC T cells (not recorded which). The receptors come from a man between 18 and 35 years old in good health.

The gene calls are TRBV27 and TRBJ2-1; TCRdb outputs TRBD2, but without DNA this stays unchecked. Germline CDR1 is MNHEY and CDR2 is SMNVEV (reference sequence). This CDR3 spans 11 amino acids. CDR3 amino acids: CASRTGTRMFF.

This chain links TRBV7-2 with TRBJ1-4; TCRdb selects TRBD1, and the lack of DNA leaves this call unchecked. The CDR3 totals 16 residues. Germline loops: CDR1 SGHTA, CDR2 FQGNSA. The CDR3 reads CASSLGTGFTNEKLFF.

The rearrangement links TRBV7-3 to TRBJ2-5; no DNA is available, so the TRBD2 call from TCRdb remains unchecked. The length of the CDR3 is 16 residues. CDR1 and CDR2 (germline): SGHTA, FQGTGA. The chain's CDR3 is CASSPTSGRAGETQYF.